This T cell receptor beta chain was sequenced in a study of blood T cell repertoires in COVID-19. Study at large: Nucleic acid was either cDNA or gDNA, and it came from T cells, B-cell-depleted T cells, or PBMCs.

Losses at the gene ends were 7 bases for V and 2 bases for J; bases not matched to a gene: 4. The CDR3 spans 14 residues. Per the germline V gene, CDR1 is SNHLY and CDR2 is FYNNEI. Sequenced by immunoSEQ multiplex PCR; TCRdb stores in-frame clones only, minus some. Here the sample spans fewer than 350,000 clones, roughly 90% being singletons. Clinical history reported by participants formed the basis on which cohorts were assigned. This clone was seen a single time. This chain links TRBV2 with TRBJ2-1; 8 bases are shared with TRBD2. The sequenced material came from PBMCs or T cells enriched from blood (not recorded which). This clonotype was sampled from a woman aged 40 to 50 who had recovered from COVID-19. The CDR3 DNA reads as TGTGCCAGCATTGGTAGCGGGGCCTACAATGAGCAGTTCTTC. This encodes CASIGSGAYNEQFF.